These 20 T cell receptor beta chains were sequenced from one sample in a study of T cell responses to AZD1222 COVID-19 vaccine. Sequenced by immunoSEQ multiplex PCR; TCRdb stores in-frame clones only, minus some. The table lists 75,000 to 80,000 clones, roughly 88% of them singletons, with more than 1.2% in the top ten. This specimen was peripheral blood, taken 28 days after the second AZD1222 dose. Receptor source: an adult who received the AZD1222 COVID-19 vaccine.

This chain connects TRBV30 to TRBJ2-1, with D hard to call. V was clipped by 4 bases and J by 4 bases, with 17 bases between them. CDR3 length: 15 residues. Germline CDR1 is GTSNPN and CDR2 is SVGIG (reference sequence). The CDR3 loop reads CAWTRMGFRYNEQFF. CDR3 DNA: TGTGCCTGGACCCGCATGGGGTTCCGATACAATGAGCAGTTCTTC. The full variable domain, with the rest looked up from reference TRBV30 and TRBJ2-1, is SQTIHQWPATLVQPVGSPLSLECTVEGTSNPNLYWYRQAAGRGLQLLFYSVGIGQISSEVPQNLSASRPQDRQFILSSKKLLLSDSGFYLCAWTRMGFRYNEQFFGPGTRLTVL.

The rearrangement uses TRBV5-4 and TRBJ1-1; no firm D call. Looked up from germline, CDR1 is SGHNT and CDR2 is YYREEE (reference sequence). Between the trimmed V and J ends, which lost 0 bases and 1 base, there was a span of 10 bases. This CDR3 is built from 15 residues. DNA for the CDR3: TGTGCCAGCAGCTTGGAAATTGTTGGGAACACTGAAGCTTTCTTT. Residues: CASSLEIVGNTEAFF.

The chain combines TRBV5-1 with TRBJ2-2, with no clear D. Germline loops: CDR1 SGHRS, CDR2 YFSETQ. Between the trimmed V and J ends, which lost 4 bases and 5 bases, there was a span of 12 bases. This CDR3 has 14 residues. This CDR3 reads CASSPDLRTGELFF. CDR3 nucleotides: TGCGCCAGCAGCCCGGACCTAAGAACCGGGGAGCTGTTTTTT.

The chain has TRBV18 and TRBJ1-4; TRBD1 matches 7 bases. Germline CDR1 KGHSH, CDR2 LQKENI. The trim removed 3 bases at V and 8 bases at J, leaving 9 bases unmatched. The CDR3 has 15 amino acids. CDR3 DNA: TGTGCCAGCTCACCTCCCCACAGGGGCGGGGAAAAACTGTTTTTT. This codes for CASSPPHRGGEKLFF.

This chain links TRBV7-6 with TRBJ2-5; D is undetermined. This CDR3 region has 18 residues. Trimming shortened V by 3 bases and J by 4 bases, and 24 bases separated the two germline ends. Germline CDR1 SGHVS, CDR2 FNYEAQ. This CDR3 is CASSFPIFSQVHGETQYF. The CDR3 nucleotides read TGTGCCAGCAGCTTCCCGATTTTTAGCCAGGTTCATGGAGAGACCCAGTACTTC.

The V gene is TRBV7-9, the J gene TRBJ1-4; TRBD1 might be the D (6 bases). Germline values: CDR1 SEHNR, CDR2 FQNEAQ (reference sequence). The CDR3 length is 15 residues. V lost 5 bases to trimming and J lost 7 bases, with 17 bases between them. CDR3 sequence (DNA): TGTGCCAGCAGCATTATGGGGGGGCCCGGTGAAAAACTGTTTTTT. This translates into CASSIMGGPGEKLFF. Full variable domain (remainder filled in from reference TRBV7-9 and TRBJ1-4): DTGVSQNPRHKITKRGQNVTFRCDPISEHNRLYWYRQTLGQGPEFLTYFQNEAQLEKSRLLSDRFSAERPKGSFSTLEIQRTEQGDSAMYLCASSIMGGPGEKLFFGSGTQLSVL.

CDR3 protein: CASSPQEGSGETQYF. The CDR3 nucleotides are TGTGCCAGCAGCCCCCAGGAGGGAAGCGGGGAGACCCAGTACTTC. This chain joins TRBV7-2 and TRBJ2-5, with TRBD2 as a possible D gene (6 bases). Looked up from germline, CDR1 is SGHTA and CDR2 is FQGNSA. Trimming took 5 bases from V and 5 from J, leaving 18 bases between them. The CDR3 has 15 amino acids.

The rearrangement joins TRBV12-3 or TRBV12-4 to TRBJ1-1, with D unclear. The CDR3 runs 13 residues. V gave up 2 bases and J gave up 6 bases, with 10 bases separating them. In DNA form, the CDR3 reads TGTGCCAGCAGTTTAAGGGCTGGAGCTGAAGCTTTCTTT. Translation: CASSLRAGAEAFF.

This chain connects TRBV30 to TRBJ2-1, with 10 bases aligning to TRBD1. Trimming removed 2 bases from V and 4 bases from J; junction bases left unmatched: 5. The V gene's germline CDR1 is GTSNPN and CDR2 SVGIG (reference sequence). There are 15 residues in the CDR3. The CDR3 coding sequence is TGTGCCTGGAGTCGTGGACAGGGGGGATACAATGAGCAGTTCTTC. Residues: CAWSRGQGGYNEQFF.

The CDR3 nucleotides are TGCGCCAGCAGCCACCACGACACAACTAATGAAAAACTGTTTTTT. It translates to CASSHHDTTNEKLFF. The rearrangement uses TRBV4-1 and TRBJ1-4, with D hard to call. The germline V gene encodes CDR1 MGHRA and CDR2 YSYEKL. The ends were cut back, 3 bases at V and 0 bases at J, with 8 bases in the middle. There are 15 residues in the CDR3.

The chain couples TRBV3-1 (or the pseudogene TRBV3-2) to TRBJ1-1; D remains ambiguous. In germline, CDR1 is LGHDT, CDR2 YNNKEL (reference sequence). With 1 base removed from V and 3 bases from J, the gap between germline ends came to 6 bases. The CDR3 extends over 13 amino acids. The CDR3: CASSQGAYTEAFF. The DNA of the CDR3 is TGTGCCAGCAGCCAAGGCGCGTACACTGAAGCTTTCTTT.

The CDR3 sequence is CASSHQGHYGYTF. The CDR3, as DNA: TGTGCCAGCAGCCACCAGGGTCACTATGGCTACACCTTC. This chain connects TRBV3-1 (or the pseudogene TRBV3-2) to TRBJ1-2, with D possibly being TRBD1 (5 bases). Germline assignment: CDR1 LGHDT and CDR2 YNNKEL (reference sequence). Between the trimmed V and J ends, which lost 3 bases and 3 bases, there was a span of 8 bases. The CDR3 sequence is 13 residues long.

V usage is TRBV14 and J usage is TRBJ2-2; D perhaps matches TRBD1 (5 bases). The V gene's germline CDR1 is SGHDN and CDR2 FVKESK. This CDR3 spans 13 amino acids. V was pared by 2 bases and J by 7 bases, with 8 bases between. The CDR3 here is CASSQQGDGELFF. CDR3 nucleotides: TGTGCCAGCAGCCAACAGGGCGACGGGGAGCTGTTTTTT.

The chain carries TRBV5-4 and TRBJ2-7; 9 bases match TRBD1. Unmatched junction bases numbered 2, after V lost 3 bases and J lost 1 base. The CDR3 consists of 14 residues. Germline V CDR1 and CDR2: SGHNT, YYREEE (reference sequence). CDR3 amino acids: CASSSGQGSYEQYF. CDR3 sequence (DNA): TGTGCCAGCAGCTCAGGACAGGGGTCCTACGAGCAGTACTTC.

The V and J genes are TRBV12-3 or TRBV12-4 and TRBJ2-5, with D possibly being TRBD1 or TRBD2 (5 bases each). This CDR3 is 13 amino acids long. Trimming left V 6 bases short and J 5 bases short, with 13 bases between. CDR3 loop: CASRRGEGETQYF. Here the CDR3 DNA reads TGTGCCAGCAGACGGGGCGAGGGTGAGACCCAGTACTTC.

This clone was detected only once. One end of the junction does not line up with germline, which may come from a read error. The chain combines TRBV5-1 with TRBJ1-1; 8 bases match TRBD1. Germline lookup yields CDR1 SGHRS and CDR2 YFSETQ. The CDR3 is 16 residues long. CDR3 region: CASRLVGTGLNTEAFF. The DNA for the CDR3 is TGCGCCAGCAGATTGGTGGGGACAGGTTTGAACACTGAAGCTTTCTTT.

The gene calls are TRBV2 and TRBJ1-5, with a tentative D call TRBD1 (5 bases). Trimming removed 3 bases at V and 7 bases at J, with 13 bases between. Germline V CDR1 and CDR2: SNHLY, FYNNEI. CDR3 length: 14 residues. The DNA for the CDR3 is TGTGCCAGCAGTGAGAGTGGGGGGGGACAGCCCCAGCATTTT. Translated, it gives CASSESGGGQPQHF.

The chain is built from TRBV19 and TRBJ2-2, with D maybe TRBD2 (6 bases). CDR3 length: 15 amino acids. CDR1 and CDR2 from the germline V gene are LNHDA and SQIVND (reference sequence). V was cut by 2 bases and J by 4 bases, with 11 bases left in between. CDR3 bases: TGTGCCAGTAGTATAATCCCGCGGGGCACCGGGGAGCTGTTTTTT. Translation: CASSIIPRGTGELFF.

The rearrangement uses TRBV19 and TRBJ1-1; D uncertain. This CDR3 has 15 residues. The germline V gene has CDR1 LNHDA and CDR2 SQIVND (reference sequence). Trimming shortened V by 5 bases and J by 0 bases, and 13 bases separated the two germline ends. The chain's CDR3 is CASSFDQALNTEAFF. CDR3 in DNA: TGTGCCAGTAGTTTTGACCAGGCTCTGAACACTGAAGCTTTCTTT. The full variable domain, completed using reference TRBV19 and TRBJ1-1, is DGGITQSPKYLFRKEGQNVTLSCEQNLNHDAMYWYRQDPGQGLRLIYYSQIVNDFQKGDIAEGYSVSREKKESFPLTVTSAQKNPTAFYLCASSFDQALNTEAFFGQGTRLTVV.

CDR3 DNA sequence: TGTGCCTGGATGATCGATTCCAATTCTGGTGAAGCTTTCTTT. Amino acids: CAWMIDSNSGEAFF. The chain uses TRBV30 and TRBJ1-1; D is ambiguous. The CDR3 contains 14 residues. Deletions cut 4 bases from V and 7 bases from J, with 19 bases between. Germline V gene sequence: CDR1 GTSNPN, CDR2 SVGIG (reference sequence).